This is a list of T cell receptor beta chains from one sample in a study of cytomegalovirus exposure and HLA in healthy donors. Some clones are missing from TCRdb's copy, which holds only in-frame ones; the method was immunoSEQ multiplex PCR. The sample holds about 160,000 clones, 84% seen once. Sequenced material: PBMCs. The receptors here all came from a man younger than 40 in good health and CMV-seropositive. CDR3s leave out the opening cysteine and the closing phenylalanine or tryptophan. The D gene is left open where the match is weak.

TRBV2,NA,ASSERVWAAPQH
TRBV7-9,NA,ASSLSGVGYGYT
TRBV5-6,TRBD1,ASSRQGTNTEAF
TRBV19,TRBD1,ASSPPPGTGNQVNAYNSPLH
TRBV2,NA,ASSEVRSSGGELF
TRBV9,TRBD1,ASSAIPGGHGYT
TRBV4-1,NA,ASSQEQGKGKTQY
TRBV7-9,NA,ASVEVDYGYT
TRBV14,NA,ASSQDWGPKTQY
TRBV28,NA,ASIGGTEAF
TRBV5-1,NA,ASSLESVYEQY
TRBV5-4,NA,ASSPRRGATNEQF
TRBV7-9,TRBD2,ASSGSGGYEQY
TRBV5-6,TRBD1,ASSSGQGLGEQF
TRBV9,NA,ASSVGGYGTDTQY
TRBV9,NA,ASSPSLAGPNYEQY
TRBV10-3,TRBD2,AIRTDYSGGAMYEQY
TRBV7-7,NA,ASSLGAGDEQY
TRBV6-4,TRBD1,ASSMDRGAYNEQF
TRBV11-3,NA,ASSLGGSGFTGELF
TRBV9,TRBD1,ASSVEGGNPQETQY
TRBV6-6,TRBD2,ASRPVAGGSYEQY